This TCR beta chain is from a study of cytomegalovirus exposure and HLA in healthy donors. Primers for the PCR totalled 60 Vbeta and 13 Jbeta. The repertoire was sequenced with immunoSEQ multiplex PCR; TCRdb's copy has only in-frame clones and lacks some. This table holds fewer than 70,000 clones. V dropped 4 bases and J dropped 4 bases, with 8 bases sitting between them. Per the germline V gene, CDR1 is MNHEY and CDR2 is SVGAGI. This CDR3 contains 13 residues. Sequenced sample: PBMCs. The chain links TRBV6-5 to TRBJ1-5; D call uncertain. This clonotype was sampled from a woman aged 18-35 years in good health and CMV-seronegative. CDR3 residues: CASSSQYNQPQHF. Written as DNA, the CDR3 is TGTGCCAGCAGTTCCCAGTATAATCAGCCCCAGCATTTT.